The rows below give T cell receptor beta chains drawn from one sample of a study of shared clonotypes between healthy human individuals. Only in-frame clones appear in the TCRdb table, and some are missing; sequencing was by immunoSEQ multiplex PCR. The data contain 2 million or so clones, just under 95% of them seen just once; the ten biggest clones take up about 1.1%. Material for sequencing was naive CD8+ T cells sorted from blood. These TCRs come from a man aged 18 to 30 in good health. CDR3s include the opening cysteine and the closing phenylalanine or tryptophan. A D gene is named only where the DNA matches it firmly. The size field is filled for only some rows; it gives once, few, many or a size class.

j_gene | abundance | v_gene | d_gene | CDR3aa | CDR3nt
TRBJ2-1 | NA | TRBV9 | NA | CASSVDQLIPLWEQFF | TGTGCCAGCAGCGTAGACCAGTTGATCCCCCTATGGGAGCAGTTCTTC
TRBJ2-7 | NA | TRBV11-2 | TRBD2 | CASSFLLGGDVQYF | TGTGCCAGCAGCTTCCTCCTGGGAGGGGATGTGCAGTACTTC
TRBJ2-3 | NA | TRBV10-3 | NA | CAISDLALQATDTQYF | TGTGCCATCAGTGACCTAGCGCTCCAAGCCACAGATACGCAGTATTTT
TRBJ1-1 | NA | TRBV19 | NA | CASSIGGRKLNTEAFF | TGTGCCAGTAGTATAGGTGGGAGGAAACTGAACACTGAAGCTTTCTTT
TRBJ2-1 | once | TRBV14 | NA | CASSVRDPYYNEQFF | TGTGCCAGCAGCGTTAGGGACCCCTACTACAATGAGCAGTTCTTC
TRBJ1-1 | NA | TRBV10-2 | TRBD1 | CASRGQGGTEAFF | TGCGCCAGCAGGGGACAGGGGGGCACTGAAGCTTTCTTT
TRBJ2-2 | once | TRBV5-4 | NA | CASSLAGGGELFF | TGTGCCAGCAGCTTGGCCGGGGGCGGGGAGCTGTTTTTT
TRBJ2-5 | once | TRBV5-4 | NA | CASSFLGGETQYF | TGTGCCAGCAGCTTCTTAGGGGGGGAGACCCAGTACTTC
TRBJ2-7 | NA | TRBV5-6 | TRBD1 | CASSGTGGAAEQYF | TGTGCCAGCAGCGGGACAGGGGGCGCGGCCGAGCAGTACTTC
TRBJ1-1 | NA | TRBV27 | NA | CASSPRTVNTEAFF | TGTGCCAGCAGTCCCCGGACAGTAAACACTGAAGCTTTCTTT
TRBJ2-7 | NA | TRBV7-1 | TRBD1 | CASSFLFLGGQGPLLLYEQYF | TGTGCCAGCAGCTTCCTGTTCTTGGGGGGACAGGGTCCCCTTTTGCTCTACGAGCAGTACTTC
TRBJ1-1 | once | TRBV6-5 | TRBD1 | CASSYSRQGGNTEAFF | TGTGCCAGCAGTTACTCGCGGCAGGGGGGTAACACTGAAGCTTTCTTT
TRBJ2-1 | NA | TRBV6-5 | TRBD2 | CASSYSFGGARNEQFF | TGTGCCAGCAGTTACTCTTTCGGGGGGGCTCGCAATGAGCAGTTCTTC
TRBJ1-1 | NA | TRBV19 | NA | CASSTRRGGPEAFF | TGTGCCAGTAGTACTAGGCGGGGGGGCCCTGAAGCTTTCTTT
TRBJ1-4 | NA | TRBV7-9 | NA | CASSFAQSEKLFF | TGTGCCAGCAGCTTCGCCCAGTCGGAAAAACTGTTTTTT
TRBJ1-1 | NA | TRBV30 | NA | CAWGEGTEAFF | TGTGCCTGGGGGGAGGGGACTGAAGCTTTCTTT
TRBJ2-7 | NA | TRBV2 | NA | CASSEALQAGYEQYF | TGTGCCAGCAGTGAAGCGCTTCAAGCCGGTTACGAGCAGTACTTC
TRBJ2-5 | NA | TRBV5-1 | NA | CASNPLGGKETQYF | TGCGCCAGCAACCCCCTGGGGGGAAAAGAGACCCAGTACTTC
TRBJ2-7 | NA | TRBV14 | NA | CASSQDLGIYAEQYF | TGTGCCAGCAGCCAGGACTTGGGGATTTACGCCGAGCAGTACTTC
TRBJ2-7 | NA | TRBV19 | NA | CASSMSNEQYF | TGTGCCAGTAGTATGAGCAACGAGCAGTACTTC
TRBJ2-7 | NA | TRBV7-9 | NA | CASSSDNLYEQYF | TGTGCCAGCAGCTCGGACAATCTGTACGAGCAGTACTTC
TRBJ2-7 | once | TRBV5-6 | TRBD1 | CASSLAPDRGSPYEQYF | TGTGCCAGCAGCTTGGCCCCCGACAGGGGGTCGCCCTACGAGCAGTACTTC
TRBJ2-7 | NA | TRBV10-3 | TRBD1 | CAISIGQGYEQYF | TGTGCCATCAGTATCGGACAGGGGTACGAGCAGTACTTC
TRBJ2-3 | NA | TRBV7-2 | NA | CASSSLGGGTEEDTQYF | TGTGCCAGCAGCTCCCTAGGGGGGGGTACAGAGGAAGATACGCAGTATTTT
TRBJ2-7 | once | TRBV4-3 | NA | CASSQDWDNSYEQYF | TGCGCCAGCAGCCAAGATTGGGACAATTCCTACGAGCAGTACTTC
TRBJ2-2 | NA | TRBV6-5 | NA | CASTAVAGRTGELFF | TGTGCCAGCACCGCTGTTGCAGGGAGGACCGGGGAGCTGTTTTTT
TRBJ1-1 | NA | TRBV5-4 | TRBD1 | CASSSDTGTGVFGNTEAFF | TGTGCCAGCAGCTCAGACACCGGGACAGGGGTTTTTGGTAACACTGAAGCTTTCTTT
TRBJ2-7 | NA | TRBV19 | NA | CASSIGVNSYEQYF | TGTGCCAGTAGTATAGGTGTCAACAGTTACGAGCAGTACTTC
TRBJ2-7 | once | TRBV6-1 | NA | CASSWRPSYEQYF | TGTGCCAGCAGCTGGCGGCCCTCCTACGAGCAGTACTTC
TRBJ2-7 | NA | TRBV27 | TRBD1 | CASSLSSTGTYEQYF | TGTGCCAGCAGTTTATCGTCGACAGGGACCTACGAGCAGTACTTC
TRBJ2-3 | NA | TRBV15 | NA | CATSGSATSTDTQYF | TGTGCCACCAGCGGGTCGGCCACTAGCACAGATACGCAGTATTTT
TRBJ2-5 | NA | TRBV7-9 | NA | CASSHDPGTGETQYF | TGTGCCAGCAGCCATGACCCAGGGACTGGGGAGACCCAGTACTTC
TRBJ1-5 | NA | TRBV7-2 | NA | CASSRGWEGYSNQPQHF | TGTGCCAGCAGCCGCGGATGGGAGGGATATAGCAATCAGCCCCAGCATTTT
TRBJ2-7 | NA | TRBV10-3 | NA | CAISDWPGAGSYEQYF | TGTGCCATCAGTGACTGGCCGGGGGCAGGATCCTACGAGCAGTACTTC